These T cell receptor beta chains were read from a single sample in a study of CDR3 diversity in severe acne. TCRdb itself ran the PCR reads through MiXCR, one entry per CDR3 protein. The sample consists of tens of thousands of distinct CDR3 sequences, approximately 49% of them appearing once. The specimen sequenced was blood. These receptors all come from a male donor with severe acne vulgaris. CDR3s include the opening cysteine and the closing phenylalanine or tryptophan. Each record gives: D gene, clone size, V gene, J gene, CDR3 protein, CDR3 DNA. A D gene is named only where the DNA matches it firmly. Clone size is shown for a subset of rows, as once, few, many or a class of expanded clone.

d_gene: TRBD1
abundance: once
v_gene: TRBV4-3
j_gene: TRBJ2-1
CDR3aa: CASSRIRTGYEQFF
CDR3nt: TGCGCCAGCAGCCGCATAAGGACAGGGTATGAGCAGTTCTTC

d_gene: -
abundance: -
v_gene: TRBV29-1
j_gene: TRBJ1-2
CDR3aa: CTIRGAYGYTF
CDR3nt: TGCACCATCCGGGGGGCATATGGCTACACCTTC

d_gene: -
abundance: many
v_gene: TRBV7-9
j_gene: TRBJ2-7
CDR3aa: CASSLGQVYEQYF
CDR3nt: TGTGCCAGCAGCTTAGGACAAGTCTACGAGCAGTACTTC

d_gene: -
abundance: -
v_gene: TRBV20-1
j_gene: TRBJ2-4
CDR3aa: CSARGRRGAYEQYFGFVNIQYF
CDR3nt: -

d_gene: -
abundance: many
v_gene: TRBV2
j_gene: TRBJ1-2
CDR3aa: CASSEALSIGRGYTF
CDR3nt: TGTGCCAGCAGTGAAGCACTCAGTATAGGTCGTGGCTACACCTTC

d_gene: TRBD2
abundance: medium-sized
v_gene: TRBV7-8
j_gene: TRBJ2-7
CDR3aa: CASSAPRLAGAAGQYF
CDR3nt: TGTGCCAGCAGCGCGCCCAGACTAGCGGGAGCCGCGGGGCAGTACTTC

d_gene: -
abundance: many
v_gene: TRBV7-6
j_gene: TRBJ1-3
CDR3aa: CASSLEEGDGNTIYF
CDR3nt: TGTGCCAGCAGCTTAGAAGAGGGGGACGGAAACACCATATATTTT

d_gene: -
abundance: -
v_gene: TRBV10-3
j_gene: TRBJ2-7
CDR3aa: CAIEAEGAREQYF
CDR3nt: TGTGCCATCGAGGCGGAGGGGGCGAGGGAGCAGTACTTC

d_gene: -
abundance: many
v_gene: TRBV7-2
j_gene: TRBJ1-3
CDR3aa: CASSLGFGNTIYF
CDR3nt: TGTGCCAGCAGCTTAGGGTTCGGAAACACCATATATTTT

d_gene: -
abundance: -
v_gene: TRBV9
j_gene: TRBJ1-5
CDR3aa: CASSVGNQPQHF
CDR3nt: TGTGCCAGCAGCGTAGGGAATCAGCCCCAGCATTTT

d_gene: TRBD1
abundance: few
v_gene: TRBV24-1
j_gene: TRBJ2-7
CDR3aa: CATSDSGTGYGEQYF
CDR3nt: TGTGCCACCAGTGATTCCGGGACAGGGTATGGCGAGCAGTACTTC

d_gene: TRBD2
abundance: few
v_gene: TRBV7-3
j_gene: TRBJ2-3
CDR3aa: CASSLLGGFDTQYF
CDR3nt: TGTGCCAGCAGCTTGTTGGGAGGGTTTGATACGCAGTATTTT

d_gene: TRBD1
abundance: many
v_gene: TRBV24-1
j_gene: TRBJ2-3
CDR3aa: CATSALEGTGDTDTQYF
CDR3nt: TGTGCCACCAGTGCCCTGGAGGGGACAGGGGACACAGATACGCAGTATTTT

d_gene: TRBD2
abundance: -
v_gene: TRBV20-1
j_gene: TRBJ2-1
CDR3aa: CSARGLAGASYNERFF
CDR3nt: TGCAGTGCTAGGGGACTAGCGGGAGCGTCTTACAATGAGCGGTTCTTC

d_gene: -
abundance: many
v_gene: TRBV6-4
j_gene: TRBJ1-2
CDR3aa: CASSDSTEVGGYTF
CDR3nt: TGTGCCAGCAGTGACTCGACAGAAGTAGGGGGCTACACCTTC

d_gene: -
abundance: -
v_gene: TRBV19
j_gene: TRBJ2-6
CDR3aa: CASSIIINRSGANVLTF
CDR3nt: TGTGCCAGTAGTATAATAATCAACAGGTCTGGGGCCAACGTCCTGACTTTC

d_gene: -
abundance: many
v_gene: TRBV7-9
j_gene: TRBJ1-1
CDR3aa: CASSSGNVNTEAFF
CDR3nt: TGTGCCAGCAGTTCAGGAAACGTGAACACTGAAGCTTTCTTT

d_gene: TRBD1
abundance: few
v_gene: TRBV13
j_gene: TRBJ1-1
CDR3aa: CASSLQGGTEAFF
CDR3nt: TGTGCCAGCAGTCTGCAGGGGGGCACTGAAGCTTTCTTT

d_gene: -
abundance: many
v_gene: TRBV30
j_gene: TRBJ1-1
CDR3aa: CAWRANTEAFF
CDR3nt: TGTGCCTGGAGAGCGAACACTGAAGCTTTCTTT

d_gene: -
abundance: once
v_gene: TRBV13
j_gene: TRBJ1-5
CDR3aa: CASGLGRAGQPQHF
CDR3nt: TGTGCCAGCGGCTTAGGGCGGGCCGGCCAGCCCCAGCATTTT

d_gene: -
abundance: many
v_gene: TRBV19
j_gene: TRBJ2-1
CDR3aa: CAGSIVPTYNEQFF
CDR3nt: TGTGCCGGTAGTATAGTGCCTACCTACAATGAGCAGTTCTTC

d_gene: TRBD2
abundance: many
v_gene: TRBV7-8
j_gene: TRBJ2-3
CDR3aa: CASSLGVGGGGTQYF
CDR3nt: TGTGCCAGCAGCTTAGGCGTGGGGGGGGGGGGTACGCAGTATTTT

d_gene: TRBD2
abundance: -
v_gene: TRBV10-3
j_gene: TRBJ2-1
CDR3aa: CAISDLAGGRYNEQFF
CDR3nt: TGTGCCATCAGTGACCTAGCGGGAGGGCGTTACAATGAGCAGTTCTTC

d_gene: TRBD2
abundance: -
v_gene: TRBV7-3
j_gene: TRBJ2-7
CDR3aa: CASSSGGLAGSRSYEQYF
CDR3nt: TGTGCCAGCAGCTCGGGTGGCCTAGCGGGATCGCGGTCCTACGAGCAGTACTTC

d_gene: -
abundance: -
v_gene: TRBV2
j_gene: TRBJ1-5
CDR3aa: CASSASTGGNQPQHF
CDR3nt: TGTGCCAGCAGTGCAAGCACCGGGGGCAATCAGCCCCAGCATTTT

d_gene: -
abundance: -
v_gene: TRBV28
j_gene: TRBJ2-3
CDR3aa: CASSSRDWDMDTQYF
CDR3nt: TGTGCCAGCAGTTCACGGGACTGGGACATGGATACGCAGTATTTT

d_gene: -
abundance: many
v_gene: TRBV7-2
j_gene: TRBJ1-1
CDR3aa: CASSLLQGSSEAFF
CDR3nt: TGTGCCAGCAGCTTACTTCAGGGTTCCTCTGAAGCTTTCTTT

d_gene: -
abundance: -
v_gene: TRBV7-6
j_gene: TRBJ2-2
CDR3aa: CASSLDSGELFF
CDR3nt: TGTGCCAGCAGCTTAGATAGTGGGGAGCTGTTTTTT

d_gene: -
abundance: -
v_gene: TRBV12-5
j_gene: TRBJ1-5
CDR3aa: CANGPDSHYSNQPQHF
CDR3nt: TGTGCTAATGGTCCGGACAGTCACTATAGCAATCAGCCCCAGCATTTT

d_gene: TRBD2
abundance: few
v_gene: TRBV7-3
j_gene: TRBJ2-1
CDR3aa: CASSLSPSGSHEQFF
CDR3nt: TGTGCCAGCAGCTTATCGCCTAGCGGGAGCCATGAGCAGTTCTTC

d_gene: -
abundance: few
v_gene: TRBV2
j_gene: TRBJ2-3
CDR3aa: CASSGDWARTDTQYF
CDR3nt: TGTGCCAGCAGTGGGGATTGGGCGAGGACAGATACGCAGTATTTT

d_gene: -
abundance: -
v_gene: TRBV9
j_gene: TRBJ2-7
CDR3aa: CASSVRQRRYEQYF
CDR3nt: TGTGCCAGCAGCGTTAGGCAGCGGAGATACGAGCAGTACTTC

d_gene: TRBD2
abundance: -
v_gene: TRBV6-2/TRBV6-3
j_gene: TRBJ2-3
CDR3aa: CASGSGTSDTDTQYF
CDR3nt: TGTGCCAGCGGATCCGGGACTAGCGACACAGATACGCAGTATTTT

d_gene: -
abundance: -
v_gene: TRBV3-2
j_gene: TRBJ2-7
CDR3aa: CASSPWTGLYEQYF
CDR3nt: TGTGCCAGCAGCCCTTGGACAGGACTCTACGAGCAGTACTTC

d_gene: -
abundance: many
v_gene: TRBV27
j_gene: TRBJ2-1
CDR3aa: CASSLKGTEQFF
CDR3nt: TGTGCCAGCAGTTTAAAAGGGACTGAGCAGTTCTTC

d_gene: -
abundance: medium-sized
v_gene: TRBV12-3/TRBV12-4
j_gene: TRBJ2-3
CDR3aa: CASRQGSDTQYF
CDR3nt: TGTGCCAGCAGGCAGGGTTCAGATACGCAGTATTTT

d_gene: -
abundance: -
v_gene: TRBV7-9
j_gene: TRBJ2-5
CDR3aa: CASSRGDQETQYF
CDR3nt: TGTGCCAGCAGCCGGGGAGACCAAGAGACCCAGTACTTC

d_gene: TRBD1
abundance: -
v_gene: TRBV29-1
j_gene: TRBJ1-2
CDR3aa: CSVEPGDSDNYGYTF
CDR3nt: TGCAGCGTTGAACCGGGGGACAGCGATAACTATGGCTACACCTTC

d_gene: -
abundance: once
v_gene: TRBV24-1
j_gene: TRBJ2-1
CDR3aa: CATKTRDPYNEQFF
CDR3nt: TGTGCCACCAAAACCCGGGATCCCTACAATGAGCAGTTCTTC

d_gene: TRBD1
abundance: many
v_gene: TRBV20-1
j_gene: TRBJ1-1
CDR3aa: CSAIDRGNTEAFF
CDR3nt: TGCAGTGCCATAGACAGGGGCAACACTGAAGCTTTCTTT

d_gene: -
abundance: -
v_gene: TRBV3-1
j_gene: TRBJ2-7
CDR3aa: CASSRRGEQYF
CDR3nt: TGTGCCAGCAGCCGGCGGGGCGAGCAGTACTTC

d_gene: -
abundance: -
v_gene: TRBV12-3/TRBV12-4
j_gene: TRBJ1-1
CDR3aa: CASSQWRDDTEAFF
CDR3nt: TGTGCCAGCAGCCAGTGGAGGGATGACACTGAAGCTTTCTTT

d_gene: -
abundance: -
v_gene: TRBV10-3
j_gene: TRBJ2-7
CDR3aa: CATGPPTYEQYF
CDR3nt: TGTGCCACGGGACCTCCAACCTACGAGCAGTACTTC

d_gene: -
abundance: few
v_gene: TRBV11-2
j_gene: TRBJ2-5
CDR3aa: CASSPLGTGKTETQYF
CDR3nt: TGTGCCAGCAGCCCCCTGGGGACGGGGAAGACCGAGACCCAGTACTTC

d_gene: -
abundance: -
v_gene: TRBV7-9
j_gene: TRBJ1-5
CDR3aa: CTSSLGRAGPQHF
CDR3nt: TGTACCAGCAGCTTAGGCCGGGCCGGGCCCCAGCATTTT